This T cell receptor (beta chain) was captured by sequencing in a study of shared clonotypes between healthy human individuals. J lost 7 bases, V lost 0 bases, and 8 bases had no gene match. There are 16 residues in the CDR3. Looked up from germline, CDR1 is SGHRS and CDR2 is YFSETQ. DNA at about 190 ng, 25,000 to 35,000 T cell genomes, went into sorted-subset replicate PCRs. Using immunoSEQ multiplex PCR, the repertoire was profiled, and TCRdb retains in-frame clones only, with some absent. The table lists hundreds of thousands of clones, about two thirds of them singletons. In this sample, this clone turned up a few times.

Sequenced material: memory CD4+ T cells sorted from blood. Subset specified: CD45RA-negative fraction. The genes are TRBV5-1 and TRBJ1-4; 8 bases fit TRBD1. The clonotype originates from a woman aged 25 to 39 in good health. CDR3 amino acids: CASSLDRTGYGEKLFF. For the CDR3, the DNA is TGCGCCAGCAGCTTGGACCGGACAGGGTATGGTGAAAAACTGTTTTTT.